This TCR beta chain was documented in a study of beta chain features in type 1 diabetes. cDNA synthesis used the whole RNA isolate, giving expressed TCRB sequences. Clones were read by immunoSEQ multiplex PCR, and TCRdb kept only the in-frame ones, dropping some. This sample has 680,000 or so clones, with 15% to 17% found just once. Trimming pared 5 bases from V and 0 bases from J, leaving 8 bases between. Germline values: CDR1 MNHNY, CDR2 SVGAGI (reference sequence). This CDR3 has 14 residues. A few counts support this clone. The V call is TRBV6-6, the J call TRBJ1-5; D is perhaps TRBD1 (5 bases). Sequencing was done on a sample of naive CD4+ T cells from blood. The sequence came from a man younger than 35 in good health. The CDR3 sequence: CASSQGNSNQPQHF. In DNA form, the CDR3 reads TGTGCCAGCAGTCAGGGTAATAGCAATCAGCCCCAGCATTTT.